Sequencing of this T cell receptor beta chain was carried out in a study of blood T cell repertoires in COVID-19. Study-level background: Researchers got acute and convalescent COVID-19 samples from the United States, Italy and Spain. PBMCs, B-cell-depleted T cells, or T cells provided the cDNA or gDNA that made up the material.

How the authors handled the data: From reference gene primer amplification, estimates of nucleated cell counts were derived. Generated by immunoSEQ multiplex PCR, the TCRdb table keeps only in-frame clones and is missing some. The V and J calls and clone size come from that table; D and trimming were worked out from the DNA. The data hold a few hundred thousand clones, with around 90% observed a single time. Germline assignment: CDR1 MNHEY and CDR2 SMNVEV (reference sequence). The V end was cut by 6 bases, the J end by 8 bases, with 13 bases between. The CDR3 sequence is 13 residues long. Sequenced sample: peripheral blood. V gene TRBV27 combines with J gene TRBJ1-4; no firm D call. The TCR was taken from a man aged 18 to 29 who had recovered from COVID-19. CDR3 DNA: TGTGCCAGCAGCCGTAATACGAGGGAAAAACTGTTTTTT. Protein sequence: CASSRNTREKLFF.